The 30 T cell receptor beta chains presented below share a single source sample, sequenced in a study of tissue T cells after allogeneic stem cell transplantation. Time point indicated: mouse harvest day 14 after allogeneic transplant. The graft held 10^6 splenic CD5+ T cells and 10^7 T-cell-depleted bone marrow cells. Profiling relied on immunoSEQ multiplex PCR, and the TCRdb table lists in-frame clones only, not all of them. The sample records 4,100 or so clones, approximately 49% being singletons. Sequences were obtained from lymph node tissue. All receptors derive from a female BALB/c mouse given C57BL/6 T cells with graft-versus-host disease after an allogeneic hematopoietic cell transplant.

For this clone: Any gene name here is a mouse gene name. With the read ending 1 residue before the CDR3 end, the germline J gene is used to fill in that end. The chain is built from TRBV12-2 and TRBJ2-3; no definite D call. V lost 4 bases and J lost 0, with 7 bases in between. The germline CDR1 and CDR2 sequences are SGHLS and HYDKME. This CDR3 region has 13 residues. The CDR3 region is CASSATSAETLYF. The sequenced CDR3 bases are TGTGCCAGCTCGGCAACTAGTGCAGAAACGCTGTAT.

Of note for this clone: A read error is the likely source, as a far larger clone sits one nucleotide away. Gene names refer to mouse genes. The read terminates 1 residue ahead of where the CDR3 ends, so the germline J gene completes it. This chain connects TRBV13-2 to TRBJ2-7, with 8 nucleotides matching TRBD2. Germline-derived CDR1 and CDR2 are NNHNN and SYGAGS (reference sequence). The CDR3 has 14 amino acids. This CDR3 is CVSGDGGGTYEQYF. The sequenced part of the CDR3 DNA is TGTGTCAGCGGTGATGGGGGGGGCACCTATGAACAGTAC.

With respect to this clone: The germline and genes are mouse ones. The read ends 1 residue shy of where the CDR3 ends; the end is completed using the germline J gene. V is TRBV12-1 and J is TRBJ1-1; 8 bases are shared with TRBD1. Per the germline V gene, CDR1 is SGHSN and CDR2 is HYEKVE. CDR3 length: 14 residues. J gave up 0 bases and V 5 bases, and 4 bases lay outside the gene matches. The part of the CDR3 DNA that was read is TGTGCCAGCTTCGGACAGGGTCCAAACACAGAAGTCTTC. It is translated as CASFGQGPNTEVF. The complete CDR3 reads CASFGQGPNTEVFF.

This clone was observed a few times. Gene names and germline match the mouse. The read comes to an end 1 residue before the CDR3 does, leaving the germline J gene to fill in the end. The chain carries TRBV31 and TRBJ2-7; 8 nucleotides line up with TRBD1. Germline CDR1 and CDR2: GKSSPN and SITVG. V was pared by 1 base and J by 3 bases, with 2 bases of the junction left unmatched. CDR3 length equals 13 residues. The DNA read from the CDR3 is TGTGCCTGGAGTCCGGACAGGGACTATGAACAGTAC. This encodes CAWSPDRDYEQY. The full CDR3 reads CAWSPDRDYEQYF.

As concerns this clone: Gene and germline names: mouse. The CDR3 is cut off 1 residue early in the read; its end comes from the germline J gene. The chain employs TRBV19 and TRBJ1-1; TRBD1 aligns across 9 bases. Germline V CDR1 and CDR2: FNHDT, SITEND (reference sequence). V lost 4 bases, J lost 5 bases, and 3 bases stayed unmatched. The CDR3 is 13 residues long. The DNA read from the CDR3 is TGTGCCAGCAGTCACAGGGGGCGGACAGAAGTCTTC. It translates to CASSHRGRTEVF. The full CDR3 reads CASSHRGRTEVFF.

Notes on this clone: Any gene name here is a mouse gene name. The DNA read from the CDR3 is TGTGCCAGCTCTCACAGGGGTAGTCAAAACACCTTGTAC. Its protein is CASSHRGSQNTLY. The full CDR3 is CASSHRGSQNTLYF. The gene calls are TRBV12-1 and TRBJ2-4; 7 bases fit TRBD1. The DNA ends 1 residue before the CDR3 does, and the rest of the CDR3 is filled in from the germline J gene. Germline values: CDR1 SGHSN, CDR2 HYEKVE. This CDR3 is 14 amino acids long. V lost 2 bases to trimming and J lost 0 bases; unmatched junction nucleotides: 1.

The table lists this clone with a few counts. All gene names here are mouse names. The observed sequence ends 1 residue before the CDR3 terminus, with the missing tail filled in from the germline J gene. The V gene is TRBV23, the J gene TRBJ2-1; TRBD2, the table's D call, lacks a check against the DNA. CDR1 is KGHTA and CDR2 is FQNQQP in the germline V gene. The CDR3 has 15 amino acids. This chain's CDR3 is CSSSPDWGNYAEQFF. The CDR3 bases that were read are TGCTCCAGCAGTCCCGACTGGGGAAACTATGCTGAGCAGTTC.

About this clone itself: Germline and genes: mouse. Read sequence stops 1 residue before the CDR3 end, and the germline J gene provides the missing end. The rearrangement links TRBV16 to TRBJ2-4, with TRBD2 matching over 8 bases. Trimming cost V 5 bases and J 5 bases; bases outside gene matches: 6. The CDR3 spans 14 residues. Germline V gene data show CDR1 as SGHSA and CDR2 as FRNQAP. The CDR3 DNA, read in part, is TGTGCAAGCAGCCTGACTGGGGCCTCAAACACCTTGTAC. This sequence encodes CASSLTGASNTLY. The whole CDR3 sequence reads CASSLTGASNTLYF.

By share, this clone ranks as medium-sized. Mouse germline and gene names are used. The read ends 1 residue shy of where the CDR3 ends; the end is completed using the germline J gene. The rearrangement links TRBV12-1 to TRBJ2-7; D is undetermined. The V and J ends lost 0 bases and 0 bases respectively, with 5 bases between them. The CDR3 loop spans 13 amino acids. From germline, CDR1 is SGHSN and CDR2 HYEKVE. CDR3 DNA, as far as it was read: TGTGCCAGCTCTCTCTGGGTCTCCTATGAACAGTAC. Encoded protein: CASSLWVSYEQY. In full, the CDR3 reads CASSLWVSYEQYF. Supplemented by reference TRBV12-1 and TRBJ2-7, the full variable domain reads DSGVVQSPRHIIKEKGGRSVLTCIPISGHSNVVWYQQTLGKELKFLIQHYEKVERDKGFLPSRFSVQQFDDYHSEMNMSALELEDSAMYFCASSLWVSYEQYFGPGTRLTVL.

Remarks on this clone: Genes and germline are mouse. The read halts 1 residue ahead of the CDR3 end, with the missing end drawn from the germline J gene. The J gene is TRBJ2-4, the V gene TRBV12-2, with 9 bases that match TRBD2. Germline V CDR1 and CDR2: SGHLS, HYDKME. The V and J ends lost 1 base and 6 bases, in that order; junction bases with no gene match: 4. The CDR3 extends over 14 amino acids. The CDR3 here is CASSLWGGANTLYF. CDR3 DNA, as far as it was read: TGTGCCAGCTCTCTTTGGGGGGGCGCCAACACCTTGTAC.

In its sample, this clone is medium-sized. All gene names here are mouse names. The read is 1 residue too short to cover the CDR3 end, so that end is filled in from the germline J gene. V and J are TRBV26 and TRBJ2-7; 10 bases agree with TRBD1. The germline V gene has CDR1 KGHPV and CDR2 FQNQEV (reference sequence). CDR3 length equals 15 residues. The trim removed 0 bases at V and 6 bases at J, leaving 5 bases unmatched. The CDR3 sequence: CASSLSLGQGSEQYF. The CDR3 DNA, read in part, is TGTGCCAGCAGTCTGTCGTTGGGACAGGGGTCTGAACAGTAC.

Of note for this clone: Here the gene names and germline are mouse. The CDR3 end falls 1 residue outside the read, so it is completed with the germline J gene. The chain employs TRBV13-3 and TRBJ1-3; D is undetermined. CDR3 length equals 14 residues. Trimming shortened V by 3 bases and J by 0 bases, and 7 bases separated the two germline ends. Germline CDR1 reads NNHDY; CDR2 reads SYVADS. The CDR3 loop reads CASSVTDSGNTLYF. CDR3 DNA, as far as it was read: TGTGCCAGCAGTGTGACTGATTCTGGAAATACGCTCTAT.

A note on this clone: The genes are named according to mouse. The CDR3 is cut off 1 residue early in the read; its end comes from the germline J gene. The chain employs TRBV23 and TRBJ2-1; whether TRBD2, the table's D call, matches the DNA was not checked. The germline V gene encodes CDR1 KGHTA and CDR2 FQNQQP. This CDR3 comprises 15 residues. The CDR3 loop reads CSSSQWDWGDAEQFF. The covered CDR3 bases are TGCTCCAGCAGTCAATGGGACTGGGGGGATGCTGAGCAGTTC. Drawing the rest from reference TRBV23 and TRBJ2-1, the complete variable domain is DAAVTQKPRYLIKMKGQEAEMKCIPEKGHTAVFWYQQKQSKELKFLIYFQNQQPLDQIDMVKERFSAVCPSSSLCSLGIRTCEAEDSALYLCSSSQWDWGDAEQFFGPGTRLTVL.

To note about this clone: Germline and genes: mouse. The read gets to within 1 residue of the CDR3 end, and the germline J gene fills in the rest. The chain carries TRBV26 and TRBJ2-3; perhaps TRBD2 as D (6 bases). The CDR3 consists of 16 residues. V shed 1 base and J shed 0 bases, with 11 bases lying between them. Germline CDR1 is KGHPV and CDR2 is FQNQEV (reference sequence). CDR3 bases read: TGTGCCAGCAGTCTGTTTCTGGGGTCTAGTGCAGAAACGCTGTAT. This translates into CASSLFLGSSAETLY. The whole CDR3 is CASSLFLGSSAETLYF. Together with reference TRBV26 and TRBJ2-3, the CDR3 gives the full variable domain: NSKVIQTPRYLVKGQGQKAKMRCIPEKGHPVVFWYQQNKNNEFKFLINFQNQEVLQQIDMTEKRFSAECPSNSPCSLEIQSSEAGDSALYLCASSLFLGSSAETLYFGSGTRLTVL.

A word on this clone: Mouse gene names and germline throughout. The sequenced fragment ends 1 residue before the CDR3 boundary, so the rest is inferred from the germline J gene. J is TRBJ2-5 and V is TRBV5; 9 nucleotides match TRBD2. V lost 4 bases to trimming and J lost 5 bases; unmatched junction nucleotides: 4. The CDR3 is 14 residues long. Germline V gives CDR1 LGHNA, CDR2 YNLKQL (reference sequence). CDR3 amino acids: CASSPGTGIDTQYF. The CDR3 bases that were read are TGTGCCAGCAGCCCCGGGACTGGGATAGACACCCAGTAC.

This clone appeared once. Gene names denote mouse genes. The DNA ends 1 residue before the CDR3 does, and the rest of the CDR3 is filled in from the germline J gene. This chain joins TRBV23 and TRBJ1-4; the table calls TRBD1, which could not be checked here. Looked up from germline, CDR1 is KGHTA and CDR2 is FQNQQP. The CDR3 is 15 residues long. Here the CDR3 reads CSSSQTGQPNERLFF. The DNA read from the CDR3 is TGCTCCAGCAGTCAAACGGGACAACCCAACGAAAGATTATTT.

Of note for this clone: Mouse names are used for the genes. The sequenced fragment ends 1 residue before the CDR3 boundary, so the rest is inferred from the germline J gene. The chain couples TRBV14 to TRBJ1-1, with a possible D match to TRBD1 (5 bases). The CDR3 totals 12 residues. Germline V gene data show CDR1 as SGHDT and CDR2 as FRDEAV. The V gene lost 2 bases and the J gene lost 6 bases, with 8 bases spanning the gap. The chain's CDR3 is CASSLQGAEVFF. Incomplete CDR3 DNA: TGTGCCAGCAGTTTGCAGGGCGCAGAAGTCTTC.

On this clone: These gene names are mouse names. Coverage ceases 1 residue before the CDR3 finishes, and the germline J gene fills in the end. The chain couples TRBV26 to TRBJ2-5, with D possibly matching TRBD1 (5 bases). Trimming left V 4 bases short and J 0 bases short, with 8 bases between. The CDR3 is made up of 14 amino acids. CDR1 KGHPV and CDR2 FQNQEV come from the germline V gene (reference sequence). The part of the CDR3 DNA that was read is TGTGCCAGCAGTCCGACAGTTAACCAAGACACCCAGTAC. Its translation: CASSPTVNQDTQY. The complete CDR3 protein is CASSPTVNQDTQYF.

A remark on this clone: The gene symbols are mouse symbols. The CDR3 extends 1 residue past the end of the read, so its final part is completed from the germline J gene. V and J are TRBV2 and TRBJ2-3; D is possibly TRBD1 or TRBD2 (5 bases each). Germline loops: CDR1 LGHNA, CDR2 YSYQKL. The CDR3 loop spans 14 amino acids. V shed 3 bases and J shed 0 bases, with 7 bases lying between them. This chain's CDR3 is CASSHRDSAETLYF. The CDR3 DNA, read in part, is TGTGCCAGCAGCCACCGGGACAGTGCAGAAACGCTGTAT.

A note on this clone: Mouse gene names and germline throughout. The read comes to an end 1 residue before the CDR3 does, leaving the germline J gene to fill in the end. V usage is TRBV16 and J usage is TRBJ1-1; D call uncertain. This CDR3 contains 13 residues. Per germline, CDR1 SGHSA and CDR2 FRNQAP. Trimming took off 0 bases at V and 4 bases at J, with 6 bases between the two ends. CDR3 bases read: TGTGCAAGCAGCTTAGATTACAGCACAGAAGTCTTC. This sequence encodes CASSLDYSTEVF. The entire CDR3 sequence reads CASSLDYSTEVFF.

This clone was observed a single time. Gene names and germline match the mouse. The CDR3 is cut off 1 residue early in the read; its end comes from the germline J gene. The gene calls are TRBV26 and TRBJ1-6; D call uncertain. TRBJ1-6 is marked as an open reading frame, function uncertain. The V end lost 4 bases, the J end lost 3 bases, and 7 bases lay between the germline ends. Germline V gives CDR1 KGHPV, CDR2 FQNQEV (reference sequence). The CDR3 spans 14 residues. The CDR3 spells CASSPGDYNSPLYF. Partial CDR3 DNA: TGTGCCAGCAGTCCTGGAGACTATAATTCGCCCCTCTAC.

This clone is medium-sized by share. The gene names here belong to mouse. The read finishes 1 residue shy of the CDR3 end, and the germline J gene is used to complete it. V usage is TRBV3 and J usage is TRBJ2-1; 10 bases are a match to TRBD1. Germline lookup yields CDR1 SNHLY and CDR2 FYNGKV (reference sequence). There are 13 residues in the CDR3. The ends lost 4 bases at V and 9 bases at J; junction bases unmatched: 3. CDR3 DNA, as far as it was read: TGTGCCAGCAGCTCCGGGACAGGGGTTGAGCAGTTC. This gives the protein CASSSGTGVEQF. The full CDR3 is CASSSGTGVEQFF.

On this clone: The gene symbols are mouse symbols. The CDR3 is cut off 1 residue early in the read; its end comes from the germline J gene. This rearrangement joins TRBV5 to TRBJ1-3, with D possibly TRBD1 on 6 matching bases. The V and J ends lost 1 base and 2 bases respectively, with 6 bases between them. Germline CDR1 LGHNA, CDR2 YNLKQL (reference sequence). CDR3 length: 14 amino acids. The part of the CDR3 DNA that was read is TGTGCCAGCAGCCAAGCAGGGGCTGGAAATACGCTCTAT. This gives the protein CASSQAGAGNTLY. The full CDR3 is CASSQAGAGNTLYF.

The table lists this clone with a few counts. Gene names refer to mouse genes. The CDR3 is cut off 1 residue early in the read; its end comes from the germline J gene. This sequence joins TRBV13-1 and TRBJ1-1; no definite D call. Trimming took off 3 bases at V and 4 bases at J, with 4 bases between the two ends. The CDR3 loop spans 11 amino acids. Germline lookup yields CDR1 NSHNY and CDR2 SYGAGN. CDR3 DNA (partial): TGTGCCAGCAGTGTCGGCACAGAAGTCTTC. Its translation: CASSVGTEVF. The entire CDR3 reads CASSVGTEVFF.

About this clone: Gene names and germline match the mouse. The CDR3 reads CASGDASYNSPLYF. The part of the CDR3 DNA that was read is TGTGCCAGCGGTGATGCATCCTATAATTCGCCCCTCTAC. This chain connects TRBV13-2 to TRBJ1-6; no clear D gene. Coverage ceases 1 residue before the CDR3 finishes, and the germline J gene fills in the end. TRBJ1-6 is an ORF, and what it does is uncertain. CDR1 and CDR2 from the germline V gene are NNHNN and SYGAGS (reference sequence). V was shortened by 0 bases and J by 1 base, with 2 bases between the two germline ends. This CDR3 has 14 amino acids.

This clone has only a few counts. The listed genes are named as in mouse. The CDR3 is cut off 1 residue early in the read; its end comes from the germline J gene. The chain carries TRBV17 and TRBJ1-4, with 9 bases that match TRBD1. V shed 5 bases and J 0 bases; nucleotides not matched to a gene: 4. CDR1 and CDR2 (germline): MNHDT, YYDKIL. The CDR3 length is 16 residues. CDR3 DNA, as far as it was read: TGTGCTAGCAGTTCCGGGACAGGGATTTCCAACGAAAGATTATTT. Translating it yields CASSSGTGISNERLF. The complete CDR3 sequence is CASSSGTGISNERLFF.

About this clone: Genes here carry mouse names. The read ends 1 residue before the CDR3 terminus; that terminus is restored from the germline J gene. The chain is built from TRBV26 and TRBJ1-1, with D hard to call. CDR3 size: 13 residues. Between the trimmed V and J ends, which lost 2 bases and 2 bases, there was a span of 6 bases. CDR1 is KGHPV and CDR2 is FQNQEV in the germline V gene (reference sequence). CDR3 DNA, as far as it was read: TGTGCCAGCAGTCTGGCAACTAACACAGAAGTCTTC. It translates to CASSLATNTEVF. The whole CDR3 protein is CASSLATNTEVFF.

As to this clone: Gene and germline names: mouse. The DNA ends 1 residue before the CDR3 does, and the rest of the CDR3 is filled in from the germline J gene. This chain links TRBV12-1 with TRBJ2-4; the match to TRBD2 covers 8 bases. From germline, CDR1 is SGHSN and CDR2 HYEKVE. The CDR3 contains 16 residues. V was clipped by 2 bases and J by 0 bases; unmatched bases: 6. The CDR3 sequence is CASSPYWGTSQNTLYF. The CDR3 bases that were read are TGTGCCAGCTCTCCCTACTGGGGGACTAGTCAAAACACCTTGTAC.

This clone was counted only a few times. Genes here carry mouse names. The read gets to within 1 residue of the CDR3 end, and the germline J gene fills in the rest. V usage is TRBV26 and J usage is TRBJ1-3; D is ambiguous. There are 12 residues in the CDR3. Trimming pared 4 bases from V and 2 bases from J, leaving 3 bases between. Per germline, CDR1 KGHPV and CDR2 FQNQEV (reference sequence). The CDR3 DNA, read in part, is TGTGCCAGCAGTCGGGCTGGAAATACGCTCTAT. Protein product: CASSRAGNTLY. The entire CDR3 reads CASSRAGNTLYF.

With respect to this clone: Mouse names are used for the genes. The part of the CDR3 DNA that was read is TGTGCCAGCAGCCAAGATCGGCTTTATGAACAGTAC. Translated: CASSQDRLYEQY. The whole CDR3 is CASSQDRLYEQYF. The chain couples TRBV5 to TRBJ2-7, with D unclear. The read comes to an end 1 residue before the CDR3 does, leaving the germline J gene to fill in the end. V lost 0 bases and J 4 bases, leaving 7 bases between the germline ends. This CDR3 region has 13 residues. CDR1 and CDR2 (germline): LGHNA, YNLKQL (reference sequence).